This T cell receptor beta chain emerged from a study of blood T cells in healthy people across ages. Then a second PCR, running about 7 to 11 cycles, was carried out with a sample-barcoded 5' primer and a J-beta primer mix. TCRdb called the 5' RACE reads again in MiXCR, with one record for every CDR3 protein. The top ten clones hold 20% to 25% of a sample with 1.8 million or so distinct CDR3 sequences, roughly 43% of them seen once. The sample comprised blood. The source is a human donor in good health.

CDR3 in DNA: TGTGCCAGCAGCCAGACTAGCGGGTTTTACAATGAGCAGTTCTTC. Its translation is CASSQTSGFYNEQFF. V usage is TRBV12-3 or TRBV12-4 and J usage is TRBJ2-1; 10 bases agree with TRBD2. V shed 6 bases, J shed 4 bases, and the junction held 6 bases outside the gene matches. The CDR3 has 15 amino acids.